This section outlines one T cell receptor beta chain sequence together with its context. Its binding antigen is unknown. No qualities accompany the bases; no much larger clone lies one base away. Libraries were made using RT-PCR. The reads were generated on an Illumina HiSeq 2500. TCRdb reran the public reads through fastp at Q25 and MiXCR, keeping productive beta chains. Rows with a matching CDR3 protein are joined into one entry that keeps the most common DNA and genes. Within this sample are 400,000 to 650,000 distinct CDR3 sequences, with approximately 7.3% of them counted one time only. Around 13% of the sample is taken by the ten largest. The sample comes from a study of response to subunit inactivated influenza vaccine (dated by TCRdb to between 2017 and 2018). Concerning the study at large: The study used deep quantitative T cell receptor repertoire profiling to track responses to a trivalent subunit inactivated influenza vaccine.

What the study reported, not specific to this receptor: It was suggested by the authors that each seasonal influenza vaccination may recruit only a limited number of new T cells.

Measured from the cysteine to the phenylalanine, the CDR3 is 16 residues long. CDR3 DNA is the only sequence kept; it has 48 bases, read in frame from the first base. Trimming leaves V shorter by 4 bases and J shorter by 5 bases, with the junction holding 11 bases beyond the gene matches. The sequence joins TRBV12-3 or TRBV12-4 to TRBJ2-5, and 9 junctional nucleotides match TRBD2. The specimen comprised PBMCs from blood, sampled about 24 months after vaccination. This TCR was recovered from a man aged 50 to 69 who received an inactivated influenza vaccine. Donor details come from another sample of the same person, matched by shared clones. In nucleotide form, the sequence is TGTGCCAGCAGTTGGGGGTTAGCGGGGGATTCGGAGACCCAGTACTTC. Its amino acids are CASSWGLAGDSETQYF.